This T cell receptor (beta chain) was sequenced during a study of OX40 agonist ivuxolimab in advanced cancers. Study conclusions and caveats: Clonal expansion was among the lowest in partial responders at 0.1-3.0 mg/kg, especially CD8+. Expanded clones tended on average to be more numerous among CD8+ T cells than CD4+.

Produced via immunoSEQ multiplex PCR; TCRdb's table is partial and in-frame only. The data show tens of thousands of clones, around 80% seen once. No patient had autoimmune disease or received systemic immunosuppression. A note on this clone: Its cognate antigen is unknown.

Germline CDR1 reads MDHEN; CDR2 reads SYDVKM. Deletions cut 2 bases from V and 6 bases from J, with 16 bases between. The length of the CDR3 is 15 residues. Sequencing used CD4+ or CD8+ T cells sorted from blood, obtained in a trial of the OX40 agonist ivuxolimab. The receptor comes from an adult with an advanced solid tumor such as melanoma, head and neck, liver or kidney cancer. V and J are TRBV28 and TRBJ1-1; D might be TRBD1 (6 bases). CDR3 in DNA: TGTGCCAGCAGTTTACAGGTGACAGGATTCCCTGAAGCTTTCTTT. Protein product: CASSLQVTGFPEAFF.